These T cell receptor beta chains were read from a single sample in a study of control samples from healthy donors and cancer patients. Produced via immunoSEQ multiplex PCR; TCRdb's table is partial and in-frame only. The sample shows around 80,000 clones, more than 70% of them seen only once. Material: blood. The receptors come from a woman between 50 and 59 years old in good health. Each CDR3 is given with its conserved first and last residue. D genes are given only for firm matches. Clone size is not always given. Where it is, it says once, few, many or a class for expanded clones.

TRBJ1-4 | NA | NA | TRBV9 | CASSDSSTNEKLFF | TGTGCCAGCAGCGACAGCTCAACTAATGAAAAACTGTTTTTT
TRBJ2-7 | once | NA | TRBV28 | CASNLMTAKYEQYF | TGTGCCAGCAATCTTATGACAGCTAAATACGAGCAGTACTTC
TRBJ2-7 | NA | NA | TRBV7-2 | CASSLAGYASYEQYF | TGTGCCAGCAGCTTAGCCGGTTATGCCTCCTACGAGCAGTACTTC
TRBJ2-7 | NA | NA | TRBV5-1 | CASSFGDLSPNEQYF | TGCGCCAGCAGCTTCGGAGATCTCTCGCCTAACGAGCAGTACTTC
TRBJ2-3 | NA | TRBD1 | TRBV5-4 | CASSRQGIWDTQYF | TGTGCCAGCAGCCGACAGGGGATTTGGGATACGCAGTATTTT
TRBJ2-3 | NA | TRBD2 | TRBV3-1/TRBV3-2 | CASSLLRGGTDTQYF | TGTGCCAGCAGCCTCCTGCGGGGGGGCACAGATACGCAGTATTTT
TRBJ2-3 | NA | TRBD1 | TRBV18 | CASSPTPGQGRGYTQYF | TGTGCCAGCTCACCAACTCCGGGACAGGGAAGAGGGTATACGCAGTATTTT
TRBJ1-3 | NA | TRBD1 | TRBV4-1 | CASSQQGAGGNTIYF | TGCGCCAGCAGCCAGCAGGGGGCCGGTGGAAACACCATATATTTT
TRBJ2-7 | once | NA | TRBV2 | CASSEDLTPPEQYF | TGTGCCAGCAGTGAAGACTTGACACCACCAGAGCAGTACTTC
TRBJ1-5 | NA | NA | TRBV10-2 | CASMMLRDQPQHF | TGCGCCAGCATGATGCTCAGAGATCAGCCCCAGCATTTT
TRBJ1-2 | NA | NA | TRBV28 | CASSLKGYGYTF | TGTGCCAGCAGTTTAAAAGGGTATGGCTACACCTTC
TRBJ2-2 | NA | NA | TRBV18 | CASSLISPGELFF | TGTGCCAGCTCACTAATCTCCCCTGGCGAGCTGTTTTTT
TRBJ2-7 | NA | TRBD2 | TRBV28 | CASSSWTSGGWDEQYF | TGTGCCAGCAGTTCCTGGACTAGCGGGGGCTGGGACGAGCAGTACTTC
TRBJ2-7 | once | TRBD2 | TRBV6-2/TRBV6-3 | CASSYLLAGLAEQYF | TGTGCCAGCAGTTATTTATTAGCGGGCCTCGCCGAGCAGTACTTC